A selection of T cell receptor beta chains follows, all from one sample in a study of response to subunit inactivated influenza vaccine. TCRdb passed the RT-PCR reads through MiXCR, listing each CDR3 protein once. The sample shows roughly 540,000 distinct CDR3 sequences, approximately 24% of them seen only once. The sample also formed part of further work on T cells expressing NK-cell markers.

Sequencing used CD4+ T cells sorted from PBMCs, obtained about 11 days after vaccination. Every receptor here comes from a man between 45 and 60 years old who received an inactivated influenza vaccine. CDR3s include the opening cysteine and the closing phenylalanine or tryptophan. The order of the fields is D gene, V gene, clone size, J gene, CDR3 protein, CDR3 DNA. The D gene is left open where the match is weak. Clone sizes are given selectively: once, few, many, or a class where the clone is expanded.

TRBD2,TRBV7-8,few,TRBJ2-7,CASSLAGLASSYEQYF,TGTGCCAGCAGCTTAGCGGGACTAGCGAGTTCCTACGAGCAGTACTTC
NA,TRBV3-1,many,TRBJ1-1,CASSQMNTEAFF,TGTGCCAGCAGCCAAATGAACACTGAAGCTTTCTTT
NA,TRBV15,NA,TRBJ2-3,CATSRAGVGGDTQYF,TGTGCCACCAGCAGAGCGGGAGTGGGTGGGGATACGCAGTATTTT
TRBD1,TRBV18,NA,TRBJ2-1,CASSTRTGGDEQFF,TGTGCCAGCTCAACAAGAACAGGGGGCGATGAGCAGTTCTTC
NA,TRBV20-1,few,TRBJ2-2,CSASWGNKKELFF,TGCAGTGCTAGTTGGGGGAATAAAAAGGAGCTGTTTTTT
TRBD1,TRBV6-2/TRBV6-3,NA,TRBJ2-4,CASRTNRGKNIQYF,TGTGCCAGCAGAACCAACAGGGGGAAAAACATTCAGTACTTC
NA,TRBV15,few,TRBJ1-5,CATSRDFGSNQPQHF,TGTGCCACCAGCAGAGATTTCGGAAGCAATCAGCCCCAGCATTTT
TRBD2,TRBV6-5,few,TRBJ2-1,CASGIAGGEQFF,TGTGCCAGCGGAATAGCGGGAGGTGAGCAGTTCTTC
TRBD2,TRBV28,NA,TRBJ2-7,CASSLRFRLAGLEQYF,TGTGCCAGCAGTTTACGGTTTCGGCTAGCGGGGCTCGAGCAGTACTTC
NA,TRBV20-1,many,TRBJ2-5,CSDGGQETQYF,TGCAGTGATGGCGGCCAAGAGACCCAGTACTTC
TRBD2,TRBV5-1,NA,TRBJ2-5,CASSIGTSGGETQYF,TGCGCCAGCAGCATTGGGACTAGCGGAGGAGAGACCCAGTACTTC
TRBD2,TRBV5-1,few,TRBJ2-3,CASSPRTSGSRDTQYF,TGCGCCAGCAGCCCCCGGACTAGCGGGAGTAGAGATACGCAGTATTTT
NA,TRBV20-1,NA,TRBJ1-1,CSARRLSGKAEAFF,TGCAGTGCTAGACGGTTGTCAGGAAAGGCTGAAGCTTTCTTT
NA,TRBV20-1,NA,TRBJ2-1,CSARGGRGYNEQFF,TGCAGTGCTAGAGGAGGCAGGGGTTACAATGAGCAGTTCTTC
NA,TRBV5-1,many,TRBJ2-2,CASSSTGNTGELFF,TGTGCCAGCAGTTCCACTGGCAACACCGGGGAGCTGTTTTTT
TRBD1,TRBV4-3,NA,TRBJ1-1,CASSQGTGGGRMNTEAFF,TGCGCCAGCAGCCAAGGAACGGGAGGGGGCCGGATGAACACTGAAGCTTTCTTT
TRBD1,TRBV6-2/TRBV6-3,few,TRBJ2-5,CASTGALTNFQETQYF,TGTGCCAGTACAGGGGCCCTCACTAACTTTCAAGAGACCCAGTACTTC
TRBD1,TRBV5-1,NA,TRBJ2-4,CASSLTGHEGDIQYF,TGCGCCAGCAGTTTGACAGGGCATGAGGGAGACATTCAGTACTTC
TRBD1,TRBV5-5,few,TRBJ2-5,CASSTGTGFKETQYF,TGTGCCAGCAGCACGGGGACAGGGTTTAAAGAGACCCAGTACTTC
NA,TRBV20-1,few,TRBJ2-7,CSAEPRRSSIGEQYF,TGCAGTGCCGAGCCACGGAGATCCTCTATAGGGGAGCAGTACTTC
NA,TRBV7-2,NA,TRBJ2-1,CASSQQNGQFF,TGTGCCAGCAGCCAACAAAACGGGCAGTTCTTC
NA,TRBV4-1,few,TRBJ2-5,CASSHPFGQGADSPSF,NA
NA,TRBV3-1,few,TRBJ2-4,CASSQAAGENIQYF,TGTGCCAGCAGCCAAGCAGCAGGTGAAAACATTCAGTACTTC
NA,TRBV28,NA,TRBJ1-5,CASSLSSGLGQIDQPQHF,TGTGCCAGCAGTTTATCCTCTGGGCTAGGACAGATTGATCAGCCCCAGCATTTT
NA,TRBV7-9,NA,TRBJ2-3,CASSFPGPRRVQYF,TGTGCCAGCAGCTTCCCGGGTCCCCGTAGGGTGCAGTATTTT
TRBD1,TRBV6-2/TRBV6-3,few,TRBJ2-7,CASSYGGQGAKYEQYF,TGTGCCAGCAGTTATGGGGGACAGGGGGCGAAGTACGAGCAGTACTTC
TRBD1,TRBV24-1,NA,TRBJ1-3,CATSDFVGQVYF,TGTGCCACCAGTGATTTCGTCGGACAGGTATATTTT
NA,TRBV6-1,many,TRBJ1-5,CASSPTLGPNQPQHF,TGTGCCAGCAGCCCTACCCTGGGGCCCAATCAGCCCCAGCATTTT
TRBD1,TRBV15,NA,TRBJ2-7,CATSIGDRQYF,TGTGCCACCAGCATCGGGGACAGACAGTACTTC
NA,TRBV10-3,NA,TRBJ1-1,CAISDSGRMNTEAFF,TGTGCCATCAGTGATTCGGGACGGATGAACACTGAAGCTTTCTTT
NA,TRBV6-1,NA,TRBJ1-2,CASSTPDTIYGYTF,TGTGCCAGCAGCACGCCGGACACAATCTATGGCTACACCTTC
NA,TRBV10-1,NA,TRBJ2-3,CASSPGLVSTDTQYF,TGCGCCAGCAGCCCGGGGCTAGTTAGCACAGATACGCAGTATTTT
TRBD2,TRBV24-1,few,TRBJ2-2,CATSDYRASGSGELFF,TGTGCCACCAGTGATTATAGGGCTAGCGGTTCCGGGGAGCTGTTTTTT
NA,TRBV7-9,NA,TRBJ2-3,CASSLDPTGTDTQYF,TGTGCCAGCAGCTTAGACCCGACAGGAACAGATACGCAGTATTTT
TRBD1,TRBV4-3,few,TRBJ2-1,CASSQDRRTGDNEQFF,TGCGCCAGCAGCCAAGATAGAAGGACAGGGGACAATGAGCAGTTCTTC
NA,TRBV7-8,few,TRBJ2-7,CASSQRRGQGRNEQYF,TGTGCCAGCAGCCAACGCCGAGGCCAGGGTCGAAACGAGCAGTACTTC
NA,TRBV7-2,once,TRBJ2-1,CASSLAVRNEQFF,TGTGCCAGCAGCTTAGCAGTCAGGAATGAGCAGTTCTTC
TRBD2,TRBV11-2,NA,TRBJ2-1,CASSLGSGAGGDYNEQFF,TGTGCCAGCAGCTTAGGATCCGGGGCGGGAGGGGACTACAATGAGCAGTTCTTC
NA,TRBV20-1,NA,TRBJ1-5,CSAANSGFSNQPQHF,TGCAGTGCCGCAAACTCAGGTTTTAGCAATCAGCCCCAGCATTTT
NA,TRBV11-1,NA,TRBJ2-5,CASSLDFQETQYF,TGTGCCAGCAGCTTAGACTTTCAAGAGACCCAGTACTTC
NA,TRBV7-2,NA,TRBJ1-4,CASSDGQTRGEKLFF,TGTGCCAGCAGCGATGGACAGACACGTGGGGAAAAACTGTTTTTT
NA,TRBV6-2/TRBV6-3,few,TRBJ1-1,CASRSGLTLPTEAFF,TGTGCCAGCAGGAGTGGACTCACGTTGCCCACTGAAGCTTTCTTT
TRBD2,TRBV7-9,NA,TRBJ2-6,CASSPTAGGSGANVLTF,TGTGCCAGCAGCCCCACCGCGGGAGGGTCTGGGGCCAACGTCCTGACTTTC
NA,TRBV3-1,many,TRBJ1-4,CASSHRGNEKLFF,TGTGCCAGCAGCCATCGGGGGAATGAAAAACTGTTTTTT
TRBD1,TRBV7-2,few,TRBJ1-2,CASSLQQGGNYGYTF,TGTGCCAGCAGCTTACAACAGGGGGGCAACTATGGCTACACCTTC
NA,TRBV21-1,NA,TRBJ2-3,CASSKGQREGCTDTQYF,TGTGCCAGCAGCAAGGGCCAGCGGGAGGGTTGCACAGATACGCAGTATTTT